The clone carrying this TCR beta chain showed up just a few times. Antigen: not known. This specimen comes from a study of neurological immune-mediated disorders. The study, taken as a whole, reports: Subjects shared no identical expanded-clone CDR3 amino acid sequences, suggesting private TCR-beta repertoires in all groups. The study found the most TCR clonal expansion in HTLV-1-associated myelopathy and the least in multiple sclerosis, below healthy controls.

The cDNA was generated by 5'RACE with 10-nucleotide random UMIs. Each sequencing run yielded over 170 million TCR-beta sequences from 15-18 subjects. TCRdb reanalysed the 5' RACE reads using MiXCR and keeps one entry per CDR3 protein. Of 50,000 or so distinct CDR3 sequences listed, about 9.4% are singletons. Trimming stripped 0 bases from V and 8 bases from J, with 11 bases between. Germline V gene sequence: CDR1 SGHRS, CDR2 YFSETQ. The CDR3 is made up of 13 amino acids. The source is a woman aged 40 to 55 with HTLV-1-associated myelopathy (HAM/TSP). The source material was PBMCs. This chain uses TRBV5-1 with TRBJ1-2, with TRBD1 as a possible D gene (5 bases). CDR3 nucleotides: TGCGCCAGCAGCTTGGCGCAGGGACGAGGCTACACCTTC. Encoded protein: CASSLAQGRGYTF.